The 15 T cell receptor beta chains below all came from one sample that was sequenced in a study of cytomegalovirus exposure and HLA in healthy donors (dated by TCRdb to about 2017). Library creation used the immunoSEQ multiplex PCR assay. The multiplex PCR relied on a mix of 60 forward primers for TCR Vbeta segments and 13 reverse primers for TCR Jbeta segments. TCRdb re-hosts the immuneACCESS table, in-frame sequences only. Its copies lack some clones; in the studies checked, an unresolved V gene accounts for under half of them, and the cause for the rest is not known. The sample table holds just over 60,000 clones. Around 5.3% of the sample is taken by the ten largest. Sequencing was carried out using PBMCs. These receptors all stem from a young man in good health and CMV-seropositive.

The chain employs TRBV19 and TRBJ2-2; possible D gene TRBD2, 6 bases. The V gene's germline CDR1 is LNHDA and CDR2 SQIVND (reference sequence). CDR3 length: 17 residues. The ends were cut back, 10 bases at V and 2 bases at J, with 23 bases in the middle. The CDR3 sequence is CATTGLPPNVNTGELFF. Here the CDR3 DNA reads TGTGCCACAACGGGACTCCCACCCAACGTTAACACCGGGGAGCTGTTTTTT.

This chain links TRBV6-5 with TRBJ2-7; 9 bases are shared with TRBD1. J gave up 3 bases and V 5 bases, and 5 bases lay outside the gene matches. Germline-derived CDR1 and CDR2 are MNHEY and SVGAGI. This CDR3 region has 14 residues. CDR3 region: CASSTPGQGYEQYF. The CDR3 DNA reads as TGTGCCAGCAGTACCCCGGGACAGGGCTACGAGCAGTACTTC.

The rearrangement links TRBV11-3 to TRBJ2-3, with a weak D call TRBD1 (5 bases). The CDR3 has 14 amino acids. In germline, CDR1 is SGHNT, CDR2 YENEEA. Trimming stripped 4 bases from V and 5 bases from J, with 13 bases between. In DNA form, the CDR3 reads TGTGCCAGCAGCTCAGGACAAACGGGAGATACGCAGTATTTT. This codes for CASSSGQTGDTQYF.

CDR3: CAWSPGHGSSYEQYF. CDR3 nucleotides: TGTGCCTGGAGCCCCGGACACGGTTCCTCCTACGAGCAGTACTTC. The rearrangement uses TRBV30 and TRBJ2-7, with a weak D call TRBD1 (5 bases). Trimming removed 3 bases at V and 0 bases at J, with 15 bases between. Germline assignment: CDR1 GTSNPN and CDR2 SVGIG (reference sequence). The CDR3 covers 15 residues.

CDR3 in amino acids: CASSGLAEYNEQFF. The CDR3 nucleotides read TGTGCCAGCTCAGGACTAGCGGAGTACAATGAGCAGTTCTTC. This rearrangement joins TRBV18 to TRBJ2-1, with 10 bases lining up with TRBD2. Trimming at V came to 5 bases and at J to 4 bases, leaving 2 bases not matched to a gene. The CDR3 totals 14 residues. Germline values: CDR1 KGHSH, CDR2 LQKENI.

This chain connects TRBV30 to TRBJ1-1, with D unresolved. Trimming stripped 4 bases from V and 4 bases from J, with 16 bases between. CDR1 is GTSNPN and CDR2 is SVGIG in the germline V gene (reference sequence). The CDR3 consists of 14 residues. CDR3 sequence: CAWIPTHSSTEAFF. CDR3 coding DNA: TGTGCCTGGATTCCGACACACTCGAGCACTGAAGCTTTCTTT.

The gene calls are TRBV5-1 and TRBJ2-1; 7 nucleotides agree with TRBD2. The length of the CDR3 is 17 residues. V lost 4 bases, J lost 4 bases, and 14 bases stayed unmatched. Germline V gene data show CDR1 as SGHRS and CDR2 as YFSETQ. The CDR3 region is CASSRPGLAEKYNEQFF. The CDR3 DNA follows: TGCGCCAGCAGCCGGCCCGGGCTAGCGGAAAAATACAATGAGCAGTTCTTC. The full variable domain, rest sourced from reference TRBV5-1 and TRBJ2-1, is KAGVTQTPRYLIKTRGQQVTLSCSPISGHRSVSWYQQTPGQGLQFLFEYFSETQRNKGNFPGRFSGRQFSNSRSEMNVSTLELGDSALYLCASSRPGLAEKYNEQFFGPGTRLTVL.

The chain is built from TRBV10-3 and TRBJ2-7; no firm D call. CDR1 and CDR2 (germline): ENHRY, SYGVKD. Trimming took 2 bases from V and 1 from J, leaving 6 bases between them. The CDR3 is 13 residues long. The CDR3 loop reads CAISEDWSYEQYF. CDR3 in DNA: TGTGCCATCAGTGAGGACTGGTCCTACGAGCAGTACTTC.

This rearrangement joins TRBV7-9 to TRBJ2-1; 7 bases fit TRBD1. From germline, CDR1 is SEHNR and CDR2 FQNEAQ (reference sequence). The CDR3 consists of 15 residues. V dropped 5 bases and J dropped 3; count of bases not matched to a gene: 7. CDR3 coding DNA: TGTGCCAGCAGCCGGGACAGCTTCGTCTACAATGAGCAGTTCTTC. Its translation: CASSRDSFVYNEQFF.

CDR3 region: CASSHSTGGASYEQYF. As DNA, the CDR3 is TGCGCCAGCAGCCATTCTACAGGGGGCGCCTCCTACGAGCAGTACTTC. The chain is built from TRBV4-1 and TRBJ2-7; 9 bases align to TRBD1. Germline V gene lookup returns CDR1 MGHRA and CDR2 YSYEKL. CDR3 length: 16 residues. J was trimmed by 0 bases and V by 3 bases; bases with no gene match: 6.

The chain uses TRBV5-1 and TRBJ2-5; unclear D gene. The J call may not be correct, given that the DNA end is closer to TRBJ2-7. There are 12 residues in the CDR3. Germline CDR1 SGHRS, CDR2 YFSETQ. CDR3 bases: TGCGCCAGCAGAATAGGTTACTACGAGCAGTACTTC. Translating it yields CASRIGYYEQYF.

This chain uses TRBV9 with TRBJ2-3; TRBD2 matches 9 bases. From germline, CDR1 is SGDLS and CDR2 YYNGEE. The CDR3 contains 15 residues. V trimming: 2 bases; J trimming: 0 bases; junction bases outside the gene matches: 1. CDR3 sequence: CASSVSGRSTDTQYF. The CDR3 DNA sequence: TGTGCCAGCAGCGTGAGCGGGAGGAGCACAGATACGCAGTATTTT.

The chain links TRBV7-2 to TRBJ2-5, with D maybe TRBD2 (5 bases). Germline CDR1 is SGHTA and CDR2 is FQGNSA. The V gene lost 1 base and the J gene lost 5 bases, with 11 bases spanning the gap. This CDR3 spans 14 amino acids. The CDR3, as DNA: TGTGCCAGCAGCTTAGGAGCTCGAGGGGAGACCCAGTACTTC. It translates to CASSLGARGETQYF.

The V call is TRBV19, the J call TRBJ2-3; weak D call: TRBD2 (6 bases). In germline, CDR1 is LNHDA, CDR2 SQIVND (reference sequence). V lost 8 bases, J lost 2 bases, and 14 bases lay in between. The CDR3 runs to 14 residues. The CDR3 region is CASESGQYTDTQYF. CDR3 bases: TGTGCCAGTGAGAGCGGGCAATACACAGATACGCAGTATTTT.

The gene calls are TRBV5-1 and TRBJ1-1; D is possibly TRBD1 (5 bases). The CDR3 runs 12 residues. Trimming pared 4 bases from V and 11 bases from J, leaving 15 bases between. Germline V gives CDR1 SGHRS, CDR2 YFSETQ. CDR3 sequence: CASSPDRAGAFF. In DNA, the CDR3 is TGCGCCAGCAGCCCTGACAGAGCTGGGGCTTTCTTT.